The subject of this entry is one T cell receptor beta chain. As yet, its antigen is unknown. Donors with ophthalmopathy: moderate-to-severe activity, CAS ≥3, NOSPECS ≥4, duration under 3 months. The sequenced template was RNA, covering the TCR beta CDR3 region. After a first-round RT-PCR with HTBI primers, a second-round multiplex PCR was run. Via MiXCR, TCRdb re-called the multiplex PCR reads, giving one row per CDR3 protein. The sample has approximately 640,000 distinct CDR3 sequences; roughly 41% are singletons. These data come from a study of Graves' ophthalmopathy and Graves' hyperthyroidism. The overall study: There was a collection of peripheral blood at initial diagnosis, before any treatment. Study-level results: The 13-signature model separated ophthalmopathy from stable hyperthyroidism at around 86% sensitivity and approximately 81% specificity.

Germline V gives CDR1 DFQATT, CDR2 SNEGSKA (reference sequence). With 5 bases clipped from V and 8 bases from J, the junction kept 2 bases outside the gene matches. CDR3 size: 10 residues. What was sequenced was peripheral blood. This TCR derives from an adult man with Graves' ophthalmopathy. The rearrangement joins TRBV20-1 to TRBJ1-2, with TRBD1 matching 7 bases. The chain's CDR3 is CSASTGGYTF. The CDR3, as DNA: TGCAGTGCTTCGACAGGGGGCTACACCTTC.